This T cell receptor beta chain emerged from a study of siplizumab effects on memory and regulatory T cells. The data were produced by immunoSEQ multiplex PCR, yet TCRdb's version contains in-frame clones alone and is incomplete. The sample lists around 95,000 clones, approximately 94% occurring once. Findings and limits, study-wide: Controls showed an average of around 30% Treg-derived mappable alloreactive CD4+ clones, while siplizumab showed 55% to 80%.

A word on this clone: Its target is unknown.

The sequence came from a human donor in good health. Sequenced input: non-Treg CD4+ T cells sorted from blood.

The CDR3 DNA reads TGTGCCAGCAGCGTACAGACAGATACGCAGTATTTT. It codes for CASSVQTDTQYF. The chain uses TRBV9 and TRBJ2-3; D ambiguous. Trimming took 1 base from V and 3 from J, leaving 3 bases between them. Looked up from germline, CDR1 is SGDLS and CDR2 is YYNGEE. The CDR3 extends over 12 amino acids.